This T cell receptor beta chain was identified during a study of OX40 agonist ivuxolimab in advanced cancers. Study in general: Patients took ivuxolimab, an agonistic anti-OX40 (CD134) antibody. Two patients with cutaneous melanoma and one with hepatocellular carcinoma, three in total, showed partial responses.

The germline V gene has CDR1 SGHTA and CDR2 FQGTGA. The CDR3 contains 16 residues. V gave up 4 bases and J gave up 2 bases; unmatched junction bases: 7. Whole-study findings and limits: On average, a greater number of expanded clones characterised CD8+ T cells relative to CD4+. Clonal expansion from baseline to week 6 occurred in both CD4+ and CD8+ T cells.

Repertoires were generated with immunoSEQ multiplex PCR, while TCRdb's copy carries only in-frame clones and drops some. The sample has about 72,000 clones, more than 80% seen once. Concerning this clone: Its target is not known.

The chain is built from TRBV7-3 and TRBJ2-3, with 9 bases lining up with TRBD2. The TCR was taken from an adult with an advanced solid tumor such as melanoma, head and neck, liver or kidney cancer. This specimen consisted of CD4+ or CD8+ T cells sorted from blood, obtained in a trial of the OX40 agonist ivuxolimab. Here the CDR3 reads CASSSRTSAFTDTQYF. The CDR3 bases are TGTGCCAGCAGCTCAAGGACTAGCGCCTTCACAGATACGCAGTATTTT.